The 2 T cell receptor beta chains below come from one sample, sequenced in a study of OX40 agonist ivuxolimab in advanced cancers. Repertoires were generated with immunoSEQ multiplex PCR, while TCRdb's copy carries only in-frame clones and drops some. This sample has around 26,000 clones, with about four fifths found just once. This material consisted of CD4+ or CD8+ T cells sorted from blood, taken in a trial of the OX40 agonist ivuxolimab. These receptors were collected from an adult with an advanced solid tumor such as melanoma, head and neck, liver or kidney cancer.

This sequence joins TRBV7-9 and TRBJ2-7, with D possibly being TRBD1 (6 bases). The CDR3 is 13 residues long. Between the trimmed V and J ends, which lost 5 bases and 3 bases, there was a span of 11 bases. Germline-derived CDR1 and CDR2 are SEHNR and FQNEAQ (reference sequence). CDR3 in DNA: TGTGCCAGCAGCCCTAGGGACAACTACGAGCAGTACTTC. Residues: CASSPRDNYEQYF. The full variable domain, completed using reference TRBV7-9 and TRBJ2-7, is DTGVSQNPRHKITKRGQNVTFRCDPISEHNRLYWYRQTLGQGPEFLTYFQNEAQLEKSRLLSDRFSAERPKGSFSTLEIQRTEQGDSAMYLCASSPRDNYEQYFGPGTRLTVT.

The gene calls are TRBV7-8 and TRBJ2-7, with TRBD1 identical over 8 bases. Per the germline V gene, CDR1 is SGHVS and CDR2 is FQNEAQ. CDR3 length: 12 residues. With V trimmed by 5 bases and J by 6 bases, 3 bases remained unmatched. The CDR3 is CASSVQGGEQYF. CDR3 bases: TGTGCCAGCAGCGTACAGGGGGGCGAGCAGTACTTC.